Sequencing of this TCR beta chain was carried out in a study of Graves' ophthalmopathy and Graves' hyperthyroidism. Broader study findings: Ophthalmopathy was separated from stable hyperthyroidism by a 13-signature model with roughly 90% sensitivity and 65% to 82% specificity.

This clonotype came up many times. Its antigen is not identified. Using RNA transcripts, the TCR beta CDR3 regions were amplified. First-round RT-PCR employed HTBI primers, with a second-round multiplex PCR after it. TCRdb analysed the multiplex PCR reads with MiXCR anew, one entry per CDR3 protein. This sample has approximately 500,000 distinct CDR3 sequences, with 13% to 15% found just once. Presentation of ophthalmopathy in the donors involved moderate-to-severe activity, CAS ≥3, NOSPECS ≥4 and a duration under 3 months. The authors diagnosed from clinical symptoms, serum thyroxine, TRAb, thyroid ultrasound and orbital computed tomography. It was from more than 9 ml of fresh peripheral blood that the PBMCs came. Germline V gene lookup returns CDR1 DFQATT and CDR2 SNEGSKA (reference sequence). CDR3 length equals 15 residues. The ends were cut back, 0 bases at V and 1 base at J, with 9 bases in the middle.

The receptor was derived from a woman aged 25 to 45 with Graves' ophthalmopathy. This chain joins TRBV20-1 and TRBJ2-2, with a tentative D call TRBD2 (5 bases). Sequencing input: blood. The CDR3 DNA is TGCAGTGCTAGAGATTGGGAGCTGAACACCGGGGAGCTGTTTTTT. It yields the protein CSARDWELNTGELFF.